The T cell receptor (beta chain) described here comes from a study of cytomegalovirus exposure and HLA in healthy donors. Study-level results: HLA allele associations emerged for around 15,000 TCR beta sequences in a later analysis, at 0.05 false discovery rate.

To note about this clone: Its cognate antigen is unknown. At the DNA level, this CDR3 is encoded by other sequences in the same sample as well.

PCR was performed using 60 Vbeta and 13 Jbeta primers. Clones were sequenced by immunoSEQ multiplex PCR, and TCRdb holds only the in-frame ones, with some missing. The table includes about 120,000 clones, around 69% detected once. Donors likely had unrecorded immune exposures despite being nominally healthy when sampled. This CDR3 comprises 14 residues. The V and J ends lost 5 bases and 8 bases, in that order; junction bases with no gene match: 5. CDR1 and CDR2 (germline): SGHRS, YFSETQ. The sample was PBMCs. This chain uses TRBV5-1 with TRBJ1-4; 11 positions agree with TRBD1. The source is a middle-aged woman in good health and CMV-seropositive. Here the CDR3 DNA reads TGCGCCAGCAGTTTAGGACAGGGGGCGGAAAAACTGTTTTTT. It specifies CASSLGQGAEKLFF. The entire variable domain, with the rest obtained from reference TRBV5-1 and TRBJ1-4, is as follows: KAGVTQTPRYLIKTRGQQVTLSCSPISGHRSVSWYQQTPGQGLQFLFEYFSETQRNKGNFPGRFSGRQFSNSRSEMNVSTLELGDSALYLCASSLGQGAEKLFFGSGTQLSVL.